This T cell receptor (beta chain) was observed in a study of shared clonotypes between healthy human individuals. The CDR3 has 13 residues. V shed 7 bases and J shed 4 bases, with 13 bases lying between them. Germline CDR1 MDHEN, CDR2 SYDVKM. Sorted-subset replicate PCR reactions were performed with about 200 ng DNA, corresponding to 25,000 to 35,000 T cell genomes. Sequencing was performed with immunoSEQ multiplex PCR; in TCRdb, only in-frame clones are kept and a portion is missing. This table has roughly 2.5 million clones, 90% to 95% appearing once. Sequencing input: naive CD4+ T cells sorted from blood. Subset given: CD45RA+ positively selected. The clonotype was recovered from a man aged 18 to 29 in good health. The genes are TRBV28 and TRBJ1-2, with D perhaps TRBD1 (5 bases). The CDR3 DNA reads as TGTGCCAGCAACATAAGGGGCGTCTATGGCTACACCTTC. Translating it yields CASNIRGVYGYTF.